This TCR beta chain derives from a study of blood T cell repertoires in COVID-19. The CDR3 is made up of 14 amino acids. Germline V gene lookup returns CDR1 GTSNPN and CDR2 SVGIG (reference sequence). The J segment lost 6 bases and the V segment lost 1 base, leaving 4 bases of the junction unmatched. All enrollees were roughly 18 to 89 years old and from approximately 25 US areas. Categorization into cohorts depended on clinical history that participants reported. Using immunoSEQ multiplex PCR, the repertoire was profiled, and TCRdb retains in-frame clones only, with some absent. The table lists about 300,000 clones, nearly 90% of them singletons. This clone was recorded only once.

The source is a woman younger than 45 who had recovered from COVID-19. This rearrangement joins TRBV30 to TRBJ1-2; 11 bases are a match to TRBD1. Sequenced sample: PBMCs or T cells enriched from blood (not recorded which). The chain's CDR3 is CAWSAGQGANGYTF. As DNA, the CDR3 is TGTGCCTGGAGTGCAGGACAGGGGGCGAATGGCTACACCTTC.